This T cell receptor beta chain was sequenced for a study of cytomegalovirus exposure and HLA in healthy donors. The PCR had 60 Vbeta and 13 Jbeta primers. Some clones are missing from TCRdb's copy, which holds only in-frame ones; the method was immunoSEQ multiplex PCR. The sample lists 160,000 or so clones, over 70% occurring once. Study-wide results and limits: According to an earlier analysis, most TCR beta V segments yielded productive rearrangements about 87% or about 30% of the time. Several V segments, TRBV6-2 and TRBV6-3 among them, could not be told apart and were dropped. A later analysis reportedly found fewer N-insertions in an Asian-associated ancestry cluster than the roughly 700-donor mean.

The CDR3 is 15 amino acids. The germline V gene encodes CDR1 MNHNS and CDR2 SASEGT. Trimming stripped 6 bases from V and 4 bases from J, with 18 bases between. Concerning this clone: The antigen remains undetermined.

The TCR was taken from a woman under 30 in good health and CMV-seronegative. The specimen sequenced was PBMCs. V gene TRBV6-1 combines with J gene TRBJ1-2; D may be TRBD1 (5 bases). DNA of the CDR3: TGTGCCAGCAGGGCAGCCCCCCAGGGATTCTATGGCTACACCTTC. The encoded protein is CASRAAPQGFYGYTF.